What follows is one TCR beta chain and its context. This sample is drawn from a study of blood T cell repertoires in COVID-19. Across the whole study: The United States, Italy and Spain supplied acute and convalescent COVID-19 samples.

CDR3 length equals 14 residues. Germline CDR1 is MDHEN and CDR2 is SYDVKM. Losses at the gene ends were 6 bases for V and 6 bases for J; bases not matched to a gene: 6. As processed by the authors: Estimates of nucleated cell counts were drawn from the amplification of reference gene primers. Clones were read by immunoSEQ multiplex PCR, and TCRdb kept only the in-frame ones, dropping some. Clonal size and the V and J genes are those of that table, whereas D and trimming came from the DNA. The data hold about 180,000 clones, with around 85% observed a single time. The sample was peripheral blood. The receptor comes from a man over 45 with active or convalescent COVID-19. The rearrangement links TRBV28 to TRBJ2-2, with TRBD1 matching 8 bases. CDR3 sequence reads: CASSGQGRAGELFF. In DNA form, the CDR3 reads TGTGCCAGCAGCGGACAGGGTAGGGCCGGGGAGCTGTTTTTT.